The clone carrying this T cell receptor (beta chain) has just a few counts. Its specificity is not known. This entry is derived from a study of shared clonotypes between healthy human individuals. The study, taken as a whole, reports: Measured sharing among donors was expected to vary with sequencing depth. Inspection by rarefaction showed sorted-subset sequencing to be incomplete despite large depth. Some naive CD4 clonotypes, about 5.5%, turned up in common across several donors.

TCRdb's table, derived via immunoSEQ multiplex PCR, lists solely in-frame clones and lacks some. The sample yields approximately 500,000 clones, about 95% seen once. V gave up 4 bases and J gave up 3 bases; unmatched junction bases: 7. Per the germline V gene, CDR1 is SGHVS and CDR2 is FNYEAQ. The CDR3 contains 16 residues. Sequencing was done on a sample of naive CD4+ T cells sorted from blood. Indicated subset: CD45RA+ positively selected. The V gene is TRBV7-6, the J gene TRBJ2-2, with 8 bases lining up with TRBD1. This TCR was sampled from a woman aged 30 to 39 in good health. The CDR3 nucleotides read TGTGCCAGCAGCTCGACAGGGGCACGATACACCGGGGAGCTGTTTTTT. This gives the protein CASSSTGARYTGELFF.